The 24 T cell receptor beta chains listed next were all sequenced from one sample in a study of molecular identifiers for immune sequencing clone quantification. TCRdb used MiXCR to reprocess the PCR reads, holding one entry per CDR3 protein. The sample has 550,000 to 750,000 distinct CDR3 sequences, 15% to 20% seen once; the top ten hold roughly 0.85%. Specimen: naive CD8+ T cells from blood, with Jurkat cell RNA spiked in. Subset specified: FACS-sorted CD8+CD4-CCR7+CD45RA+ naive T cells. The origin of the receptors is a human donor in good health. Some libraries in this study had Jurkat cell RNA spiked in.

Comment on this clonotype: One end of the junction varies from germline; a read error may be responsible. V and J are TRBV6-2 or TRBV6-3 and TRBJ2-3; D is possibly TRBD2 (6 bases). Germline values: CDR1 MNHEY, CDR2 SVGEGT. CDR3 length: 14 amino acids. The DNA for the CDR3 is TGTGCCTGCAGTTACAGCGGGTTTACAGATACGCAGTATTTT. Translated, it gives CACSYSGFTDTQYF.

This clonotype was observed many times. The chain links TRBV7-9 to TRBJ2-7, with D tentatively TRBD2 (7 bases). The CDR3 runs 13 residues. The V gene's germline CDR1 is SEHNR and CDR2 FQNEAQ (reference sequence). Trimming shortened V by 8 bases and J by 5 bases, and 16 bases separated the two germline ends. CDR3 amino acids: CASVGGGRHEQYF. The CDR3 coding sequence is TGTGCCAGCGTTGGGGGGGGCCGGCACGAGCAGTACTTC.

As for this clonotype: Given a much more abundant clone one base away, this may be a read error. The chain joins TRBV28 to TRBJ2-2; tentatively, D is TRBD2 (5 bases). Germline V gene data show CDR1 as MDHEN and CDR2 as SYDVKM. The length of the CDR3 is 14 residues. CDR3 nucleotides: TGTGCCAGCAGTTTCGGGCCAGAGCTCGGGGAGCTGTCTTTT. It codes for CASSFGPELGELSF. Full variable domain (remainder filled in from reference TRBV28 and TRBJ2-2): DVKVTQSSRYLVKRTGEKVFLECVQDMDHENMFWYRQDPGLGLRLIYFSYDVKMKEKGDIPEGYSVSREKKERFSLILESASTNQTSMYLCASSFGPELGELSFGEGSRLTVL.

This clonotype was detected only a few times. This chain uses TRBV27 with TRBJ2-1; the match to TRBD2 covers 7 bases. After removal of 3 bases from V and 5 bases from J, the junction contained 4 bases not matched to a gene. Germline values: CDR1 MNHEY, CDR2 SMNVEV (reference sequence). This CDR3 has 14 amino acids. The CDR3 sequence: CASSFGGFNNEQFF. In DNA, the CDR3 is TGTGCCAGCAGTTTCGGGGGGTTCAACAATGAGCAGTTCTTC.

The chain is built from TRBV6-2 or TRBV6-3 and TRBJ1-3; D not certain. The CDR3 sequence is 17 residues long. V lost 0 bases to trimming and J lost 0 bases, with 12 bases between them. Per germline, CDR1 MNHEY and CDR2 SVGEGT. CDR3 residues: CASSYSITSYSGNTIYF. The CDR3 coding sequence is TGTGCCAGCAGTTACTCGATCACCAGCTACTCTGGAAACACCATATATTTT.

This clonotype occurred many times. The chain combines TRBV11-2 with TRBJ2-6; TRBD1 matches at 10 bases. The V and J ends lost 6 bases and 3 bases, in that order; junction bases with no gene match: 8. Germline CDR1 is SGHAT and CDR2 is FQNNGV. The CDR3 is made up of 17 amino acids. The CDR3 sequence is CASRETGGLDGANVLTF. CDR3 coding DNA: TGTGCCAGCAGAGAGACAGGGGGCCTTGATGGGGCCAACGTCCTGACTTTC. Complete variable domain (other parts from reference TRBV11-2 and TRBJ2-6): EAGVAQSPRYKIIEKRQSVAFWCNPISGHATLYWYQQILGQGPKLLIQFQNNGVVDDSQLPKDRFSAERLKGVDSTLKIQPAKLEDSAVYLCASRETGGLDGANVLTFGAGSRLTVL.

About this clonotype itself: A much larger clone is a single base away; this may be a read error. The rearrangement uses TRBV2 and TRBJ2-7; no clear D gene. Trimming removed 6 bases at V and 2 bases at J, with 11 bases between. Germline lookup yields CDR1 SNHLY and CDR2 FYNNEI. The CDR3 length is 13 residues. The DNA of the CDR3 is TGTGCCAGCAGGCCCCTTAGCCCCTACGAGCAGTACTTC. This sequence encodes CASRPLSPYEQYF.

This clonotype was found many times. The rearrangement uses TRBV9 and TRBJ2-3, with 11 bases that match TRBD2. CDR3 length: 15 amino acids. Trimming took 6 bases from V and 4 from J; bases not matched to a gene: 7. Germline values: CDR1 SGDLS, CDR2 YYNGEE. The CDR3 is CASTFLAGGSDTQYF. The CDR3 DNA sequence: TGTGCCAGCACCTTCCTAGCGGGGGGCTCAGATACGCAGTATTTT.

The table lists this clonotype with a count of one. A much larger clone differs from this one at a single base, so this may be a read error. The genes are TRBV20-1 and TRBJ2-3, with 11 nucleotides matching TRBD2. The J segment lost 3 bases and the V segment lost 5 bases, leaving 10 bases of the junction unmatched. From germline, CDR1 is DFQATT and CDR2 SNEGSKA (reference sequence). There are 16 residues in the CDR3. The CDR3 bases are TGCAGTGCTGTCCTACTAGCGGGGGTGGGTACAGATACGCAGTATTTT. Translation: CSAVLLAGVGTDTQYF.

This clonotype was observed a handful of times. The chain couples TRBV11-2 to TRBJ2-7; unclear D gene. The CDR3 spans 16 residues. CDR1 is SGHAT and CDR2 is FQNNGV in the germline V gene. V lost 3 bases and J 4 bases, leaving 19 bases between the germline ends. The CDR3 sequence: CASSLGRLPSPYEQYF. The CDR3 DNA reads TGTGCCAGCAGCTTGGGAAGGCTCCCCTCACCTTACGAGCAGTACTTC.

Comments on this clonotype: A much larger clone is a single base away; this may be a read error. V and J are TRBV20-1 and TRBJ1-6; D remains ambiguous. Trimming shortened V by 6 bases and J by 11 bases, and 14 bases separated the two germline ends. This CDR3 has 12 residues. Germline V gene sequence: CDR1 DFQATT, CDR2 SNEGSKA (reference sequence). The CDR3 DNA sequence: TGCAGTGCCTACGTGGGTGGTCCACCCCTCCACTTT. Encoded protein: CSAYVGGPPLHF.

This clonotype was seen ten or more times. The CDR3 is CASSPTGLAGGIADTQYF. The CDR3 bases are TGCGCCAGCAGCCCTACCGGCTTGGCGGGGGGTATTGCAGATACGCAGTATTTT. The V and J genes are TRBV4-3 and TRBJ2-3; 8 bases agree with TRBD2. The CDR3 consists of 18 residues. Germline trimming cut 4 bases from V and 4 bases from J; bases unmatched to any gene: 16. Germline V gene sequence: CDR1 LGHNA, CDR2 YSLEER.

Points on this clonotype: Given a much more abundant clone one base away, this may be a read error. J is TRBJ2-3 and V is TRBV19; possible D gene TRBD2, 5 bases. The CDR3 covers 14 residues. CDR1 is LNHDA and CDR2 is SQIVND in the germline V gene (reference sequence). CDR3 region: CVSSIRRPADTQYF. The CDR3 region has the DNA TGTGTCAGTAGTATTCGGAGGCCCGCAGATACGCAGTATTTT.

This clonotype was detected ten times or more. The gene calls are TRBV25-1 and TRBJ2-7; 9 positions agree with TRBD1. Per the germline V gene, CDR1 is MGHDK and CDR2 is SYGVNS. This CDR3 has 15 amino acids. J gave up 5 bases and V 3 bases, and 8 bases lay outside the gene matches. Here the CDR3 reads CASSDPGQGYNEQYF. CDR3 nucleotide sequence: TGTGCCAGCAGTGATCCGGGACAGGGCTACAACGAGCAGTACTTC.

This clonotype was detected ten times or more. The V call is TRBV20-1, the J call TRBJ2-2; no clear D gene. From germline, CDR1 is DFQATT and CDR2 SNEGSKA (reference sequence). V was clipped by 1 base and J by 4 bases, with 13 bases between them. This CDR3 contains 15 residues. CDR3 sequence: CSARAKQRTTGELFF. CDR3 in DNA: TGCAGTGCTAGAGCTAAACAGAGAACCACCGGGGAGCTGTTTTTT.

This clonotype was seen ten or more times. The gene calls are TRBV29-1 and TRBJ1-1, with 7 nucleotides matching TRBD1. There are 11 residues in the CDR3. Germline V gene sequence: CDR1 SQVTM, CDR2 ANQGSEA. V was clipped by 3 bases and J by 6 bases; unmatched bases: 1. The CDR3 nucleotides read TGCAGCGTTGAGGGGACAGCTGAAGCTTTCTTT. Translating it yields CSVEGTAEAFF.

This clonotype was seen at least ten times. The chain employs TRBV6-6 and TRBJ1-5; D unresolved. CDR3 length: 15 residues. The germline gives CDR1 MNHNY, CDR2 SVGAGI (reference sequence). V lost 5 bases and J lost 3, with 14 bases in between. The CDR3 is CASSPLAGFNQPQHF. CDR3 bases: TGTGCCAGCAGTCCCTTAGCGGGGTTCAATCAGCCCCAGCATTTT.

This clonotype was counted a few times. The CDR3 DNA reads TGCGCCAGCAGCCAAGATTCTCTGGGACAGGGGAGTGTGATCACTGAAGCTTTCTTT. Its protein is CASSQDSLGQGSVITEAFF. The chain joins TRBV4-3 to TRBJ1-1; 10 positions agree with TRBD1. Germline V gene lookup returns CDR1 LGHNA and CDR2 YSLEER. V gave up 0 bases and J gave up 4 bases; unmatched junction bases: 14. The CDR3 loop spans 19 amino acids.

This clonotype was detected ten times or more. The chain combines TRBV28 with TRBJ2-7; D may be TRBD1 or TRBD2 (5 bases each). V was shortened by 5 bases and J by 2 bases, with 13 bases between the two germline ends. Per the germline V gene, CDR1 is MDHEN and CDR2 is SYDVKM. The CDR3 spans 14 residues. The CDR3 spells CASSPLMGAYEQYF. CDR3 bases: TGTGCCAGCAGTCCCCTCATGGGGGCCTACGAGCAGTACTTC.

Many counts were recorded for this clonotype. The chain has TRBV4-3 and TRBJ2-7; 11 positions agree with TRBD1. Germline V lookup: CDR1 LGHNA, CDR2 YSLEER. The CDR3 spans 16 residues. J gave up 4 bases and V 2 bases, and 7 bases lay outside the gene matches. The CDR3 DNA follows: TGCGCCAGCAGCCAAATCTCCGGGACAGGGGGGTACGAGCAGTACTTC. Translating it yields CASSQISGTGGYEQYF.

In its sample, this clonotype was seen many times. The V and J genes are TRBV5-4 and TRBJ2-5; D is unresolved. The CDR3 sequence is 14 residues long. In germline, CDR1 is SGHNT, CDR2 YYREEE (reference sequence). The ends were cut back, 7 bases at V and 0 bases at J, with 13 bases in the middle. This CDR3 reads CASYHSLNQETQYF. In nucleotides, the CDR3 is TGTGCCAGCTACCATAGCCTAAACCAAGAGACCCAGTACTTC.

On this clonotype: With a much larger clone just one base away, this may be a read error. The DNA for the CDR3 is TGTGCCAGCAGTCCTAACCAGGGCTCCGACACTGAAGCTTTCTTT. It specifies CASSPNQGSDTEAFF. This chain connects TRBV12-3 or TRBV12-4 to TRBJ1-1, with TRBD1 as a possible D gene (5 bases). V was clipped by 5 bases and J by 3 bases, with 16 bases between them. This CDR3 is 15 amino acids long.

This clonotype was seen repeatedly, ten times or more. The genes are TRBV4-1 and TRBJ1-2; D not certain. CDR1 is MGHRA and CDR2 is YSYEKL in the germline V gene. There are 14 residues in the CDR3. V was pared by 3 bases and J by 2 bases, with 10 bases between. CDR3 residues: CASSQLESNYGYTF. CDR3 nucleotide sequence: TGCGCCAGCAGCCAGTTGGAGAGCAACTATGGCTACACCTTC.

This clonotype was counted ten times or more. V and J are TRBV6-2 or TRBV6-3 and TRBJ2-7; 8 nucleotides line up with TRBD1. Germline V lookup: CDR1 MNHEY, CDR2 SVGEGT. V gave up 8 bases and J gave up 1 base; unmatched junction bases: 1. The CDR3 contains 12 residues. Here the CDR3 reads CASRDRSYEQYF. In DNA, the CDR3 is TGTGCCAGCCGGGACAGGTCCTACGAGCAGTACTTC.